This is a list of T cell receptor beta chains from one sample in a study of chemoradiotherapy in HPV16-positive cancers. Measured with immunoSEQ multiplex PCR; TCRdb has only the in-frame clones, and not every one. The sample holds about 53,000 clones, roughly nine tenths seen once. Sample: blood, taken from a patient who underwent chemoradiotherapy. Every receptor here comes from a human donor with HPV-associated anogenital cancer. Each CDR3 is given with its conserved first and last residue. The D gene is left open where the match is weak. Not every row has a clone size; where given, it reads once, few, many or a size class.

D	V	size	J	CDR3	DNA
TRBD1	TRBV2	NA	TRBJ2-7	CASRTGTGTYEQYF	TGTGCCAGCAGAACCGGGACAGGGACCTACGAGCAGTACTTC
NA	TRBV27	NA	TRBJ1-4	CASSLSQGNEKLFF	TGTGCCAGCAGTTTGTCACAGGGAAATGAAAAACTGTTTTTT
NA	TRBV27	NA	TRBJ2-7	CASSLGRGEQYF	TGTGCCAGCAGCCTTGGGCGTGGGGAGCAGTACTTC
NA	TRBV2	NA	TRBJ1-5	CASSDEYQPQHF	TGTGCCAGCAGTGACGAGTACCAGCCCCAGCATTTT
TRBD1	TRBV7-8	NA	TRBJ2-7	CASSPSFTGQGDYEQYF	TGTGCCAGCAGCCCTAGTTTCACGGGACAGGGGGATTACGAGCAGTACTTC
NA	TRBV21-1	NA	TRBJ1-2	CASSKVGTGGDGYTF	TGTGCCAGCAGCAAAGTCGGGACAGGGGGCGACGGCTACACCTTC
TRBD1	TRBV11-2	NA	TRBJ2-3	CASSVQGTGKLDTQYF	TGTGCCAGCAGCGTACAGGGGACAGGGAAACTAGATACGCAGTATTTT
NA	TRBV14	NA	TRBJ1-6	CASSPWALNSPLHF	TGTGCCAGCAGCCCGTGGGCCCTCAATTCACCCCTCCACTTT
NA	TRBV7-2	NA	TRBJ2-7	CASSLDIPLQYF	TGTGCCAGCAGCTTGGACATCCCCCTCCAATACTTC
NA	TRBV6-1	NA	TRBJ2-5	CASVGILETQYF	TGTGCCAGCGTTGGGATCTTGGAGACCCAGTACTTC
TRBD1	TRBV5-4	NA	TRBJ1-2	CASSLGQGAGYGYTF	TGTGCCAGCAGCTTGGGACAGGGGGCGGGCTATGGCTACACCTTC
TRBD1	TRBV6-5	NA	TRBJ1-1	CASRRQGASNTEAFF	TGTGCCAGCAGAAGACAGGGGGCTTCCAACACTGAAGCTTTCTTT
NA	TRBV30	NA	TRBJ2-5	CAWRRMGDTETQYF	TGTGCCTGGAGGAGGATGGGGGACACTGAGACCCAGTACTTC
NA	TRBV5-5	NA	TRBJ1-3	CASSLSGNAPNTIYF	TGTGCCAGCAGCTTGTCGGGGAATGCTCCAAACACCATATATTTT
NA	TRBV29-1	NA	TRBJ2-1	CSGALRTDNEQFF	TGCAGCGGCGCCCTGCGGACGGACAATGAGCAGTTCTTC
NA	TRBV6-1	NA	TRBJ2-3	CASSDGYGPPSTDTQYF	TGTGCCAGCAGTGACGGGTACGGGCCTCCTAGCACAGATACGCAGTATTTT
TRBD1	TRBV6-5	few	TRBJ2-2	CASSPGQGEAGELFF	TGTGCCAGCAGTCCGGGACAGGGGGAGGCCGGGGAGCTGTTTTTT
NA	TRBV27	NA	TRBJ2-7	CASSPGTGVYEQYF	TGTGCCAGCAGTCCCGGGACGGGGGTCTACGAGCAGTACTTC
TRBD1	TRBV30	NA	TRBJ1-3	CAWSVRRGHSGNTIYF	TGTGCCTGGAGTGTACGAAGGGGGCATAGTGGAAACACCATATATTTT
NA	TRBV10-3	once	TRBJ1-5	CASARESSNQPQHF	TGTGCCAGTGCCCGGGAGAGTAGCAATCAGCCCCAGCATTTT
TRBD2	TRBV5-1	NA	TRBJ2-7	CASSLVSSGSEQYF	TGCGCCAGCAGCTTGGTTAGTAGCGGGAGCGAGCAGTACTTC
NA	TRBV2	NA	TRBJ2-3	CASSQRVGTDTQYF	TGTGCCAGCAGTCAGAGAGTGGGCACAGATACGCAGTATTTT
NA	TRBV6-6	NA	TRBJ1-3	CASSNPGTAGNTIYF	TGTGCCAGCAGTAATCCCGGGACCGCTGGAAACACCATATATTTT
NA	TRBV5-1	NA	TRBJ2-1	CASSLGQRLNEQFF	TGCGCCAGCAGCTTGGGACAACGACTTAATGAGCAGTTCTTC
NA	TRBV25-1	NA	TRBJ2-3	CASSGPGTDTQYF	TGTGCCAGCAGTGGGCCCGGCACAGATACGCAGTATTTT
TRBD1	TRBV11-2	NA	TRBJ1-1	CASSSRTGANTEAFF	TGTGCCAGCAGCTCTCGGACAGGGGCGAACACTGAAGCTTTCTTT
TRBD1	TRBV30	NA	TRBJ2-2	CAWSVPTGVLFF	TGTGCCTGGAGTGTACCCACAGGGGTGCTGTTTTTT
NA	TRBV9	NA	TRBJ1-6	CATLRVSPLHF	TGTGCCACTCTCAGGGTGTCACCCCTCCACTTT
NA	TRBV7-2	NA	TRBJ2-7	CASSSTGTSAGQYF	TGTGCCAGCAGTTCAACCGGGACCTCTGCGGGGCAGTACTTC
NA	TRBV25-1	NA	TRBJ2-5	CASSENWGASASQYF	TGTGCCAGCAGTGAAAATTGGGGGGCTTCAGCGTCCCAGTACTTC
TRBD2	TRBV9	NA	TRBJ2-1	CASSGLAGGNNEQFF	TGTGCCAGCAGCGGACTAGCGGGGGGGAACAATGAGCAGTTCTTC
NA	TRBV30	few	TRBJ2-2	CAWSRRDVTGELFF	TGTGCCTGGAGTAGAAGGGATGTCACCGGGGAGCTGTTTTTT
NA	TRBV9	NA	TRBJ2-1	CASSATGLYNEQFF	TGTGCCAGCAGCGCAACGGGACTTTACAATGAGCAGTTCTTC
NA	TRBV19	NA	TRBJ2-3	CASSSLAGYTDTQYF	TGTGCCAGTAGTAGTCTAGCAGGCTACACAGATACGCAGTATTTT
NA	TRBV29-1	NA	TRBJ2-3	CSVDREVGRTDTQYF	TGCAGCGTCGACAGGGAGGTAGGACGCACAGATACGCAGTATTTT
NA	TRBV27	NA	TRBJ2-7	CASSLDRRSYEQYF	TGTGCCAGCAGTTTAGACAGGAGATCCTACGAGCAGTACTTC
TRBD2	TRBV5-4	NA	TRBJ2-3	CASSSSYSGRALFTDTQYF	TGTGCCAGCAGCTCGAGTTATAGCGGGAGGGCTCTCTTCACAGATACGCAGTATTTT
TRBD2	TRBV9	NA	TRBJ2-1	CASSVAGTSGREQFF	TGTGCCAGCAGCGTAGCCGGGACTAGCGGGAGAGAGCAGTTCTTC
NA	TRBV6-1	NA	TRBJ2-5	CASSDDSYQETQYF	TGTGCCAGCAGTGACGACAGTTACCAAGAGACCCAGTACTTC
TRBD2	TRBV29-1	NA	TRBJ2-1	CSVGTGGYNEQFF	TGCAGCGTTGGAACGGGAGGTTACAATGAGCAGTTCTTC
NA	TRBV7-9	NA	TRBJ1-2	CASSLGPRDGYTF	TGTGCCAGCAGCTTAGGACCGAGGGATGGCTACACCTTC
NA	TRBV5-8	once	TRBJ2-7	CASSPSYEQYF	TGTGCCAGCAGCCCCTCCTACGAGCAGTACTTC
NA	TRBV7-2	NA	TRBJ1-5	CASSRDVDQPQHF	TGTGCCAGCAGTAGGGATGTGGATCAGCCCCAGCATTTT